This T cell receptor (beta chain) originates from a study of control samples from healthy donors and cancer patients (dated by TCRdb to about 2020). This clone was seen a handful of times. This receptor's antigen is unknown. Base qualities are not provided; no much larger clone lies one nucleotide away. Library preparation used the immunoSEQ multiplex PCR assay. Held by TCRdb, this immuneACCESS table contains in-frame sequences only and omits some clones. Under half of the omission traces to an unresolved V gene where checked; the cause of the rest is unknown. Here the sample has some 70,000 clones; around 80% occur a single time. Roughly 14% of the sample is held by the ten biggest clonotypes. V is pared back by 0 bases and J by 0 bases, with 13 bases lying between the germline termini. From the cysteine up to the phenylalanine, the CDR3 has a length of 17 residues. Of the read, only the CDR3 DNA is kept; its 51 bases are in frame from base 1. The CDR1 and CDR2 encoded by the germline V gene (reference sequence) are SGHNT and YYREEE.

This clonotype originated in a man aged 55-75 years in good health. This receptor chain uses TRBV5-4 and TRBJ2-1, with a tentative D gene TRBD2 over 5 matching bases. The sequenced sample was blood. DNA sequence: TGTGCCAGCAGCTTGGCCGGTGGGAGTCCCTCCTACAATGAGCAGTTCTTC. It translates to CASSLAGGSPSYNEQFF.